The clone carrying this T cell receptor beta chain came up once. Its antigen is undetermined. CDR1 and CDR2 from the germline V gene are SGHAT and FQNNGV. The CDR3 spans 14 residues. Unmatched junction bases numbered 2, after V lost 1 base and J lost 3 bases. The sample originates from a study of Ad26.COV2.S vaccination and SARS-CoV-2 variants. Study-level results: Those who received vaccine or placebo ended up with similar non-spike TCR breadth. Participants in the vaccine arm had higher spike-specific TCR breadth; placebo recipients had lower.

The table came from immunoSEQ multiplex PCR; TCRdb's copy has only in-frame clones and leaves some out. Of over 110,000 clones in the sample, about nine tenths are singletons; the top ten hold 5%. The V gene is TRBV11-2, the J gene TRBJ2-7, with 8 nucleotides matching TRBD2. The TCR originated in a human donor who had recovered from COVID-19. This sample comprised peripheral blood, obtained after recovery from COVID-19. The CDR3 spells CASSLVTSVYEQYF. For the CDR3, the DNA is TGTGCCAGCAGCTTAGTGACTAGCGTCTACGAGCAGTACTTC.